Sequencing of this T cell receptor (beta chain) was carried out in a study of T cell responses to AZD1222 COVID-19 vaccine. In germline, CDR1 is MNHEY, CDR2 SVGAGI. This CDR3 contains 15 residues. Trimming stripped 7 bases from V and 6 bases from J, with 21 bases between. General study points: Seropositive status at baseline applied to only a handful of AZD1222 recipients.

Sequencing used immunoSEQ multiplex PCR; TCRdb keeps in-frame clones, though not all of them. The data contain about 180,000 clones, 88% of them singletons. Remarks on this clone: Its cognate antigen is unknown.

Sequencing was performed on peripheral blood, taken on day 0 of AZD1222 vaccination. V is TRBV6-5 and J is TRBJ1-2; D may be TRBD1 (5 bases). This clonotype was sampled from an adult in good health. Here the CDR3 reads CASISGISGNHGYTF. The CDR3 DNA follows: TGTGCCAGCATCTCAGGGATTAGTGGTAATCATGGCTACACCTTC.